This TCR beta chain was recorded in a study of PD-1 blockade in classical Hodgkin lymphoma. Broader study findings: The CD4+ diversity rise by C4D1 was clearest in complete responders. Whatever underlies the repertoire differences (possibly disease activity or prior therapy) remains undefined. Reports described newly diagnosed patients as having lower baseline TCR diversity than healthy donors.

The protocol was immunoSEQ multiplex PCR, while the TCRdb copy is restricted to in-frame clones and leaves out a portion. The profile covers around 26,000 clones, with 60% to 85% appearing a single time and roughly 8% taken by the ten largest. Brentuximab vedotin exposure varied among the patients, all of whom had relapsed after autologous stem cell transplantation. The CDR3 sequence is 15 residues long. Germline V gene sequence: CDR1 SGHRS, CDR2 YFSETQ. V lost 3 bases and J lost 1, with 13 bases in between. Comment on this clone: What it binds is not known.

This receptor was obtained from a human donor with classical Hodgkin lymphoma. The rearrangement uses TRBV5-1 and TRBJ2-5; D is perhaps TRBD2 (6 bases). The specimen was peripheral blood mononuclear cells (PBMCs), collected before the second cycle of nivolumab. The CDR3 DNA sequence: TGCGCCAGCAGCTCCGGATTAGCGGCCCAAGAGACCCAGTACTTC. Translated: CASSSGLAAQETQYF.